This TCR beta chain is from a study of beta chain features in type 1 diabetes. As for the study in general: Examined across all samples were about 110 million sorted cells.

In regard to this clone: Its antigen is currently unknown.

Germline CDR1 is SGHRS and CDR2 is YFSETQ. The V segment lost 0 bases and the J segment 8 bases; nucleotides outside the gene matches: 6. The CDR3 is 14 residues long. Study-level findings and limits: Sampled from patients, naive, central memory and Treg TCRB repertoires appeared more similar than those sampled from healthy donors. Moderate yet significant TCRB CDR3 shortening was seen in Type 1 diabetes patients in all four CD4+ subsets.

Sorting that relied on CD45RO/CCR7/CD25/CD127/CD95/CD27 yielded CD4+ naive, central memory, regulatory and stem cell-like memory cells. Sequenced material consisted of expressed TCRB transcripts (all of the isolated RNA was reverse transcribed). An average of around 3.9 million reads was obtained for naive, central memory and regulatory T cell samples. Produced via immunoSEQ multiplex PCR; TCRdb's table is partial and in-frame only. The data show 600,000 to 700,000 clones, with 12% seen just once and around 0.12% held by the top ten. This clonotype was sampled from a man younger than 40 with type 1 diabetes. The sample was naive CD4+ T cells from blood. This chain links TRBV5-1 with TRBJ1-2; 8 positions agree with TRBD1. The CDR3 spells CASSLDRQGMGYTF. For the CDR3, the DNA is TGCGCCAGCAGCTTGGATCGACAGGGGATGGGCTACACCTTC.